The present entry profiles one TCR beta chain with its context. Antigen unknown. The germline V gene encodes CDR1 SGHAT and CDR2 FQNNGV. The ends were cut back, 4 bases at V and 0 bases at J, with 19 bases in the middle. The CDR3 is made up of 19 amino acids. This entry comes from a study of early stage breast cancer tumors. Overall study context: Of roughly 17 invasive breast tumors, about a dozen were hormone receptor-positive, HER2-negative. Average read coverage per sample was approximately 10-fold.

Broader study findings: Blood repertoires resembled normal breast more than tumor. Compared with adjacent normal breast, tumors showed about 2.5-fold denser, more clonal T cells.

Some clones are missing from TCRdb's copy, which holds only in-frame ones; the method was immunoSEQ multiplex PCR. The sample contains about 9,900 clones, 64% of which appear only once. This receptor was obtained from a person aged 55 to 69 with breast cancer. This sequence joins TRBV11-2 and TRBJ2-6, with D hard to call. Source material: breast tumor tissue. Here the CDR3 reads CASSSRKLIWYSGANVLTF. The DNA of the CDR3 is TGTGCCAGCAGCTCACGCAAATTAATCTGGTACTCTGGGGCCAACGTCCTGACTTTC.